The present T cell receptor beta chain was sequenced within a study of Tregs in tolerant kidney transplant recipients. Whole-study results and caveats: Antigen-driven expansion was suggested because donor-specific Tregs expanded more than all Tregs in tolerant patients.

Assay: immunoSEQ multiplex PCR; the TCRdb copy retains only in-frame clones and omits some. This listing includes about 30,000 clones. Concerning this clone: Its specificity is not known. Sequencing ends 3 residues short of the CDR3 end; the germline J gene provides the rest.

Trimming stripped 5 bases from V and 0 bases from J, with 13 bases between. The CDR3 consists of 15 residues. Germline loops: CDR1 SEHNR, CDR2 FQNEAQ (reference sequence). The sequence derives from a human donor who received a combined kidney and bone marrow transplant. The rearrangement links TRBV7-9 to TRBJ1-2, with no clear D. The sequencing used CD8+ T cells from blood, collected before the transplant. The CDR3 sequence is CASSPREGPNYGYTF. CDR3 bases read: TGTGCCAGCAGCCCCCGAGAGGGTCCTAACTATGGC.